The 18 T cell receptor beta chains below were found in one sample sequenced in a study of OX40 agonist ivuxolimab in advanced cancers. Generated by immunoSEQ multiplex PCR, the TCRdb table keeps only in-frame clones and is missing some. The profile covers around 41,000 clones, with around 85% appearing a single time and about 2.5% taken by the ten largest. The sequences come from CD4+ or CD8+ T cells sorted from blood, collected in a trial of the OX40 agonist ivuxolimab. These receptors originate from an adult with an advanced solid tumor such as melanoma, head and neck, liver or kidney cancer.

The chain joins TRBV28 to TRBJ1-4; TRBD1 aligns across 7 bases. Trimming removed 1 base from V and 3 bases from J; junction bases left unmatched: 5. The CDR3 spans 16 residues. Germline lookup yields CDR1 MDHEN and CDR2 SYDVKM. CDR3 bases: TGTGCCAGCAGTTTATTGTTGGGGACAGCTAATGAAAAACTGTTTTTT. Translated, it gives CASSLLLGTANEKLFF.

The rearrangement uses TRBV6-5 and TRBJ2-3; D possibly matches TRBD1 or TRBD2 (5 bases each). With 8 bases removed from V and 0 bases from J, the gap between germline ends came to 12 bases. CDR3 length equals 14 residues. Germline CDR1 reads MNHEY; CDR2 reads SVGAGI. CDR3 protein: CASGQLGSTDTQYF. As DNA, the CDR3 is TGTGCCAGCGGACAACTAGGAAGCACAGATACGCAGTATTTT.

The chain recombines TRBV18 with TRBJ2-3; no reliable D call. This CDR3 comprises 12 residues. V was clipped by 4 bases and J by 4 bases, with 6 bases between them. The germline gives CDR1 KGHSH, CDR2 LQKENI. In nucleotides, the CDR3 is TGTGCCAGCTCACGAAGGTCAGATACGCAGTATTTT. It codes for CASSRRSDTQYF.

The chain links TRBV4-2 to TRBJ1-5; TRBD1 matches 8 bases. Germline V gene data show CDR1 as LGHNA and CDR2 as YNFKEQ. The CDR3 covers 15 residues. Germline trimming cut 1 base from V and 6 bases from J; bases unmatched to any gene: 5. CDR3 DNA: TGTGCCAGCAGCCAAGTGCAAACAGGGGGTCAGCCCCAGCATTTT. It translates to CASSQVQTGGQPQHF.

This chain links TRBV6-1 with TRBJ2-2; D is undetermined. From germline, CDR1 is MNHNS and CDR2 SASEGT. With 6 bases removed from V and 7 bases from J, the gap between germline ends came to 18 bases. This CDR3 has 15 residues. This chain's CDR3 is CASRDPFRSIGELFF. The CDR3 nucleotides read TGTGCCAGCAGGGACCCCTTCAGGTCCATCGGGGAGCTGTTTTTT.

The V and J genes are TRBV7-2 and TRBJ2-7; no clear D. V was pared by 4 bases and J by 2 bases, with 3 bases between. Germline V gives CDR1 SGHTA, CDR2 FQGNSA. The CDR3 totals 11 residues. CDR3 sequence reads: CASSSAYEQYF. CDR3 DNA sequence: TGTGCCAGCAGCTCCGCCTACGAGCAGTACTTC.

This rearrangement joins TRBV28 to TRBJ2-1; 7 nucleotides line up with TRBD2. The J segment lost 4 bases and the V segment lost 4 bases, leaving 7 bases of the junction unmatched. CDR3 length equals 15 residues. CDR1 is MDHEN and CDR2 is SYDVKM in the germline V gene. CDR3 protein: CASSSISGNYNEQFF. In DNA, the CDR3 is TGTGCCAGCAGTTCGATCAGCGGGAATTACAATGAGCAGTTCTTC.

The CDR3, as DNA: TGTGCCAGCAGCCCTTACCTTAGCGGGAAAAACATTCAGTACTTC. The encoded protein is CASSPYLSGKNIQYF. The rearrangement links TRBV13 to TRBJ2-4, with TRBD2 matching 7 bases. The germline gives CDR1 PRHDT, CDR2 FYEKMQ (reference sequence). This CDR3 is built from 15 residues. V gave up 5 bases and J gave up 4 bases; unmatched junction bases: 8. Combining the CDR3 with reference TRBV13 and TRBJ2-4 gives the whole variable domain AAGVIQSPRHLIKEKRETATLKCYPIPRHDTVYWYQQGPGQDPQFLISFYEKMQSDKGSIPDRFSAQQFSDYHSELNMSSLELGDSALYFCASSPYLSGKNIQYFGAGTRLSVL.

CDR3 bases: TGTGCCAGCAGCTTGCTTAGTGCACAAGGACGTGGCTACACCTTC. Its protein product is CASSLLSAQGRGYTF. The chain couples TRBV5-6 to TRBJ1-2, with D unresolved. Trimming pared 1 base from V and 7 bases from J, leaving 17 bases between. Germline CDR1 reads SGHDT; CDR2 reads YYEEEE. The CDR3 has 15 amino acids. Combining the CDR3 with reference TRBV5-6 and TRBJ1-2 gives the whole variable domain DAGVTQSPTHLIKTRGQQVTLRCSPKSGHDTVSWYQQALGQGPQFIFQYYEEEERQRGNFPDRFSGHQFPNYSSELNVNALLLGDSALYLCASSLLSAQGRGYTFGSGTRLTVV.

This chain uses TRBV4-2 with TRBJ2-1, with D possibly called TRBD1 or TRBD2 (5 bases each). The CDR3 is made up of 13 amino acids. Germline V lookup: CDR1 LGHNA, CDR2 YNFKEQ. V lost 5 bases and J lost 6, with 11 bases in between. The CDR3 DNA sequence: TGTGCCAGCAGCAGGGACCCCTCCAATGAGCAGTTCTTC. Its translation: CASSRDPSNEQFF.

The chain links TRBV5-1 to TRBJ2-6, with D maybe TRBD2 (5 bases). The V end was cut by 4 bases, the J end by 0 bases, with 11 bases between. The CDR3 runs to 16 residues. Germline assignment: CDR1 SGHRS and CDR2 YFSETQ. CDR3 DNA sequence: TGCGCCAGCAGCCTAGGACGGGACTCTGGGGCCAACGTCCTGACTTTC. It is translated as CASSLGRDSGANVLTF.

The chain employs TRBV4-1 and TRBJ1-1; the D gene is possibly TRBD1 (6 bases). The CDR3 contains 16 residues. The V end lost 3 bases, the J end lost 3 bases, and 17 bases lay between the germline ends. The germline CDR1 and CDR2 sequences are MGHRA and YSYEKL. DNA of the CDR3: TGCGCCAGCAGCCACCCCAGGGGTAACTTTGACACTGAAGCTTTCTTT. Translation: CASSHPRGNFDTEAFF.

The rearrangement joins TRBV6-1 to TRBJ2-7; TRBD1 matches at 8 bases. The length of the CDR3 is 14 residues. Unmatched junction bases numbered 11, after V lost 6 bases and J lost 7 bases. The V gene's germline CDR1 is MNHNS and CDR2 SASEGT. The CDR3 coding sequence is TGTGCCAGCAGACACTCAGGGGGCCGCTGGGAGCAGTACTTC. Residues: CASRHSGGRWEQYF.

The chain links TRBV7-9 to TRBJ2-1, with 10 bases fitting TRBD1. Germline CDR1 reads SEHNR; CDR2 reads FQNEAQ (reference sequence). The CDR3 consists of 19 residues. The trim removed 2 bases at V and 7 bases at J, leaving 17 bases unmatched. The CDR3 reads CASSLYPQEDRGISNEQFF. The CDR3 DNA reads as TGTGCCAGCAGCTTATACCCTCAAGAGGACAGGGGGATTTCAAATGAGCAGTTCTTC. Supplemented by reference TRBV7-9 and TRBJ2-1, the full variable domain reads DTGVSQNPRHKITKRGQNVTFRCDPISEHNRLYWYRQTLGQGPEFLTYFQNEAQLEKSRLLSDRFSAERPKGSFSTLEIQRTEQGDSAMYLCASSLYPQEDRGISNEQFFGPGTRLTVL.

The chain employs TRBV5-6 and TRBJ1-2; unclear D gene. Germline assignment: CDR1 SGHDT and CDR2 YYEEEE. The CDR3 consists of 13 residues. V was shortened by 2 bases and J by 1 base, with 6 bases between the two germline ends. The CDR3 spells CASSFRDNYGYTF. The CDR3 coding sequence is TGTGCCAGCAGCTTCCGGGATAACTATGGCTACACCTTC.

The CDR3 DNA is TGTGCCAGCAGCTTAGTGTCACAGATTTATGGCTACACCTTC. Translating gives CASSLVSQIYGYTF. The V and J genes are TRBV7-2 and TRBJ1-2; D uncertain. V was trimmed by 1 base and J by 5 bases, leaving 11 bases between them. The CDR3 extends over 14 amino acids. Per the germline V gene, CDR1 is SGHTA and CDR2 is FQGNSA.

This clone showed up just a few times. This chain connects TRBV19 to TRBJ1-5; D perhaps matches TRBD1 (6 bases). The V end lost 6 bases, the J end lost 1 base, and 13 bases lay between the germline ends. This CDR3 has 15 amino acids. CDR1 is LNHDA, CDR2 SQIVND, per germline (reference sequence). CDR3 residues: CASSRQGRSNQPQHF. DNA of the CDR3: TGTGCCAGTAGCCGGCAGGGGCGCAGCAATCAGCCCCAGCATTTT. Filled out from reference TRBV19 and TRBJ1-5, the complete variable domain reads DGGITQSPKYLFRKEGQNVTLSCEQNLNHDAMYWYRQDPGQGLRLIYYSQIVNDFQKGDIAEGYSVSREKKESFPLTVTSAQKNPTAFYLCASSRQGRSNQPQHFGDGTRLSIL.

The chain has TRBV5-6 and TRBJ2-4; D might be TRBD2 (6 bases). Trimming took off 3 bases at V and 0 bases at J, with 10 bases between the two ends. This CDR3 comprises 15 residues. Germline CDR1 is SGHDT and CDR2 is YYEEEE. In DNA form, the CDR3 reads TGTGCCAGCAGCTGGATAGCGGAAGCCAAAAACATTCAGTACTTC. Translating gives CASSWIAEAKNIQYF.